Described below is a single T cell receptor (beta chain) sequence and its context. The CDR3 runs 13 residues. V was trimmed by 2 bases and J by 6 bases, leaving 11 bases between them. Germline loops: CDR1 SQVTM, CDR2 ANQGSEA. These data come from a study of T cell changes during pregnancy in multiple sclerosis. Only in-frame clones appear in the TCRdb table, and some are missing; sequencing was by immunoSEQ multiplex PCR. The sample lists 65,000 or so clones; 80% to 95% were seen once. This receptor was taken from a female donor in good health, enrolled as a control in a pregnancy study. The chain links TRBV29-1 to TRBJ1-5, with D unclear. Source: peripheral blood, taken in the second trimester of pregnancy. The CDR3 DNA is TGCAGCGTTGAACTGAGTGGCGGTCAGCCCCAGCATTTT. Protein: CSVELSGGQPQHF.